Detailed here is one T cell receptor beta chain. Its antigen is unidentified. This specimen belongs to a study of response to subunit inactivated influenza vaccine. Study results and caveats: Authors proposed each seasonal influenza vaccination draws in few new T cells.

Via MiXCR, TCRdb re-called the RT-PCR reads, giving one row per CDR3 protein. The sample lists more than 600,000 distinct CDR3 sequences; under 20% were seen once. This clonotype originated in a man aged 50-59 years who received an inactivated influenza vaccine. The sequencing used PBMCs from blood, collected about 5 days after vaccination.

DNA of the CDR3: TGTGCCACCCGCCGGCTAGAAGGGGTCGGGGAGCTGTTTTTT. Translation: CATRRLEGVGELFF. The V and J genes are TRBV12-3 or TRBV12-4 and TRBJ2-2, with D possibly matching TRBD1 (5 bases). CDR3 length: 14 residues. Trimming stripped 10 bases from V and 7 bases from J, with 19 bases between.